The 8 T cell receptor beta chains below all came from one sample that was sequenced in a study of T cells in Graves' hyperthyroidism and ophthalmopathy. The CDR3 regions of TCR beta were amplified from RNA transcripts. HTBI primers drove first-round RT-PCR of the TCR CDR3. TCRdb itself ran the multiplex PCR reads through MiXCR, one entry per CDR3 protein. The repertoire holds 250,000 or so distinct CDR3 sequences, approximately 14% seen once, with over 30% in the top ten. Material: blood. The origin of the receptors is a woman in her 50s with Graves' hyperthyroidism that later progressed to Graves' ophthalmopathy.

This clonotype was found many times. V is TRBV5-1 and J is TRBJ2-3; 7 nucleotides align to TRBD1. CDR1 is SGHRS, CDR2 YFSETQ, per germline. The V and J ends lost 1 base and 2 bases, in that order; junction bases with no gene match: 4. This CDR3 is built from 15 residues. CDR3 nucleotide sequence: TGCGCCAGCAGCTTGCTGGGACAGATCACAGATACGCAGTATTTT. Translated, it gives CASSLLGQITDTQYF. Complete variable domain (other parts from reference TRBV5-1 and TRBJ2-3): KAGVTQTPRYLIKTRGQQVTLSCSPISGHRSVSWYQQTPGQGLQFLFEYFSETQRNKGNFPGRFSGRQFSNSRSEMNVSTLELGDSALYLCASSLLGQITDTQYFGPGTRLTVL.

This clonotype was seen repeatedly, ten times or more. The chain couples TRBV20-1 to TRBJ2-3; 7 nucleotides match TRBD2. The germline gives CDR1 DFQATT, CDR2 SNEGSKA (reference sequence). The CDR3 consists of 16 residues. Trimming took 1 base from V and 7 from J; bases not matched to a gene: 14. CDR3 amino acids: CSARARDLVAGYTQYF. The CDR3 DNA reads TGCAGTGCTAGAGCCCGGGATTTGGTAGCGGGTTATACGCAGTATTTT.

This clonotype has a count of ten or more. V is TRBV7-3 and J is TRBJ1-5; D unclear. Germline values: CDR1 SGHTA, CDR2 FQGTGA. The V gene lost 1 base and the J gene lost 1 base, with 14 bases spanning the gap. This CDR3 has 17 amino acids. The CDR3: CASSLRYYARSNQPQHF. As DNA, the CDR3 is TGTGCCAGCAGCTTAAGGTACTACGCCCGGAGCAATCAGCCCCAGCATTTT.

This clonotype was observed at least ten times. CDR3 residues: CASSPRTGTVQNTEAFF. In DNA, the CDR3 is TGCGCCAGCAGCCCCCGGACAGGGACGGTCCAGAACACTGAAGCTTTCTTT. V is TRBV5-1 and J is TRBJ1-1; 8 bases fit TRBD1. The CDR3 sequence is 17 residues long. With V trimmed by 4 bases and J by 1 base, 12 bases remained unmatched. Germline lookup yields CDR1 SGHRS and CDR2 YFSETQ. The entire variable domain, with the rest obtained from reference TRBV5-1 and TRBJ1-1, is as follows: KAGVTQTPRYLIKTRGQQVTLSCSPISGHRSVSWYQQTPGQGLQFLFEYFSETQRNKGNFPGRFSGRQFSNSRSEMNVSTLELGDSALYLCASSPRTGTVQNTEAFFGQGTRLTVV.

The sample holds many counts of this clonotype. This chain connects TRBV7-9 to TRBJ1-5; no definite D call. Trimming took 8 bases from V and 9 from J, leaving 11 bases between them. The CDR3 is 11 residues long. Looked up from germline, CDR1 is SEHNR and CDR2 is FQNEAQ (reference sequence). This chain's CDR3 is CASGASWPQHF. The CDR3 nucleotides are TGTGCCAGCGGAGCTTCGTGGCCCCAGCATTTT. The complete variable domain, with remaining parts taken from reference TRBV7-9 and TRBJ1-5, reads DTGVSQNPRHKITKRGQNVTFRCDPISEHNRLYWYRQTLGQGPEFLTYFQNEAQLEKSRLLSDRFSAERPKGSFSTLEIQRTEQGDSAMYLCASGASWPQHFGDGTRLSIL.

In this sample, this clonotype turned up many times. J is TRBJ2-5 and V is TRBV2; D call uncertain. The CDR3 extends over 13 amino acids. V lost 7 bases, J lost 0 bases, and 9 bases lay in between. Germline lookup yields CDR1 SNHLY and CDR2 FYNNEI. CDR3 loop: CASTRLYQETQYF. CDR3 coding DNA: TGTGCCAGCACAAGACTGTACCAAGAGACCCAGTACTTC.

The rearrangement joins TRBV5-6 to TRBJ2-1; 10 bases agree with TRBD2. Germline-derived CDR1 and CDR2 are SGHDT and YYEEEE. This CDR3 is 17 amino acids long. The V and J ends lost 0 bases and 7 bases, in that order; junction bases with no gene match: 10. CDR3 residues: CASSLAPSGSYNNEQFF. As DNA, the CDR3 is TGTGCCAGCAGCTTGGCCCCTAGCGGGAGTTATAATAATGAGCAGTTCTTC.

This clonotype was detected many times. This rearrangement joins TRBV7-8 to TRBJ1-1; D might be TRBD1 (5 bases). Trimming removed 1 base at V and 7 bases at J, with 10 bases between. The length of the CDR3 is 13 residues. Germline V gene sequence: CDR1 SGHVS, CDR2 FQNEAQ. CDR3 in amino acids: CASSLETVYEAFF. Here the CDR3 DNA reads TGTGCCAGCAGCTTAGAGACAGTTTATGAAGCTTTCTTT.